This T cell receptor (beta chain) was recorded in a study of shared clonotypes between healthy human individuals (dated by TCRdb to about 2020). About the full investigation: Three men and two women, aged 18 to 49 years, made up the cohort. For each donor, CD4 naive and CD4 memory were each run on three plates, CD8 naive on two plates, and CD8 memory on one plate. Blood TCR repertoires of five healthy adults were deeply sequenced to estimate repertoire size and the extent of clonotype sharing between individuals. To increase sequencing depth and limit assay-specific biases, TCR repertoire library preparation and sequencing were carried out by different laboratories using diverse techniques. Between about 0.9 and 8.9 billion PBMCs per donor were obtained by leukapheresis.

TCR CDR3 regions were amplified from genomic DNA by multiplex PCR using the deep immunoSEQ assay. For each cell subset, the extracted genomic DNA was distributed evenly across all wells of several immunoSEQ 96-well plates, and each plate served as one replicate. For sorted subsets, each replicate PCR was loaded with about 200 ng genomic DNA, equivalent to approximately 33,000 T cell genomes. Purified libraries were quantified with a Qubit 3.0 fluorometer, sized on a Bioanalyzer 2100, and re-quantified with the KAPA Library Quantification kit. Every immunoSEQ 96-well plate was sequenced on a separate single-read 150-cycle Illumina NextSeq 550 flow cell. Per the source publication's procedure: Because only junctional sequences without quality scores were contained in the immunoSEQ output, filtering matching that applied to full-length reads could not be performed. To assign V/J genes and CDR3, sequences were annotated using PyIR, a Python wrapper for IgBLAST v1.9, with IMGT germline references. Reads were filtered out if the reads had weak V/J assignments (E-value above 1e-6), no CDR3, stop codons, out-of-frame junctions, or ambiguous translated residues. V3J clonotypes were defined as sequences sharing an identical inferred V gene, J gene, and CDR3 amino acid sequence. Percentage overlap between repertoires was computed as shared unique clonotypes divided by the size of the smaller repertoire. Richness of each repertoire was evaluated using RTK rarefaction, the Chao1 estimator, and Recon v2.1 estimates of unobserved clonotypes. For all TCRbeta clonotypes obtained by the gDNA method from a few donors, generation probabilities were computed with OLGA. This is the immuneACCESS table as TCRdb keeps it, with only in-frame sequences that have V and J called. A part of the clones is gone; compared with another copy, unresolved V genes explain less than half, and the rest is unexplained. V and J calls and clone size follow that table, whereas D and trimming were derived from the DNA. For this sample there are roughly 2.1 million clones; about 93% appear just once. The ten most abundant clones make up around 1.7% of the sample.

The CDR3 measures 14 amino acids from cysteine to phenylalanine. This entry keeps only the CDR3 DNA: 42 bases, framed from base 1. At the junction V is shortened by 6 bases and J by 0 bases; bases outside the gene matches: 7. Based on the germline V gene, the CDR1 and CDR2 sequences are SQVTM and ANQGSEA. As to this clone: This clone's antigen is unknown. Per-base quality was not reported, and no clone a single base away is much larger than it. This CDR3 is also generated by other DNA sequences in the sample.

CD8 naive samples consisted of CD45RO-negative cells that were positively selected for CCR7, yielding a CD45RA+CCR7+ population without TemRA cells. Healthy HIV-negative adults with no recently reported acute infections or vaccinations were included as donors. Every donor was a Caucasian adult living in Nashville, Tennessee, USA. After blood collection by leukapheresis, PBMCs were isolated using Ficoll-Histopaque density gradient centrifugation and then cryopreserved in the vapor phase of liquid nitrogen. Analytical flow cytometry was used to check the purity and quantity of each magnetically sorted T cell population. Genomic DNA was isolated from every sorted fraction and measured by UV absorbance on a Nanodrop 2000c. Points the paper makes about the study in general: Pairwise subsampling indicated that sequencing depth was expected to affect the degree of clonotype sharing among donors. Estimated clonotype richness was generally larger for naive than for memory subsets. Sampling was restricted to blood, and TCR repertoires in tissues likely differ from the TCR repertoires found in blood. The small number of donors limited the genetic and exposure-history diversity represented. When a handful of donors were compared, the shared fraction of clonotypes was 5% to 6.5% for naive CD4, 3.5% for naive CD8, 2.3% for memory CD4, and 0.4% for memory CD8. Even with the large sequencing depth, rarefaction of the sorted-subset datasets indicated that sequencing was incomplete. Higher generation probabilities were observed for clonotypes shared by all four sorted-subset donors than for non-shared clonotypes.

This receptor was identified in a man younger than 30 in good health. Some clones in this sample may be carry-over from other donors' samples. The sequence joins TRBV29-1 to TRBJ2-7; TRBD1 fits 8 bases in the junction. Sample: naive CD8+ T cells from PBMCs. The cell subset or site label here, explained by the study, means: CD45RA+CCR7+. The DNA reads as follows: TGCAGCGTCCGAACAGGGGGAGACTCCTACGAGCAGTACTTC. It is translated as CSVRTGGDSYEQYF.